This is a list of T cell receptor beta chains from one sample in a study of blood T cell repertoires in COVID-19. Only in-frame clones appear in the TCRdb table, and some are missing; sequencing was by immunoSEQ multiplex PCR. The table has under 55,000 clones, around 86% seen once; the top ten hold 2.1%. Sequences were obtained from peripheral blood. The receptors stem from a woman older than 75 with COVID-19, enrolled during active disease. Each CDR3 is given with its conserved first and last residue. A D gene is named only where the DNA matches it firmly.

V: TRBV28
D: .
CDR3: CASRTQGYSNQPQHF

V: TRBV4-2
D: TRBD1
CDR3: CASSQAGTGGLEQYF

V: TRBV27
D: TRBD1
CDR3: CASSPSPGTGEQFF

V: TRBV30
D: .
CDR3: CAWTIQGRLMNTEAFF

V: TRBV11-3
D: .
CDR3: CASRPQGTDTQYF

V: TRBV11-1
D: .
CDR3: CASSLQRGGKLFF

V: TRBV2
D: .
CDR3: CAGSREFNYGYTF

V: TRBV6-4
D: .
CDR3: CASSDSNRGGNYGYTF

V: TRBV27
D: .
CDR3: CASRRAGWSLDGDTQYF

V: TRBV7-2
D: TRBD1
CDR3: CASSRDRVYEQYF

V: TRBV7-9
D: TRBD1
CDR3: CASSSDRDPTDTQYF

V: TRBV6-5
D: .
CDR3: CASRHDSYEKLFF